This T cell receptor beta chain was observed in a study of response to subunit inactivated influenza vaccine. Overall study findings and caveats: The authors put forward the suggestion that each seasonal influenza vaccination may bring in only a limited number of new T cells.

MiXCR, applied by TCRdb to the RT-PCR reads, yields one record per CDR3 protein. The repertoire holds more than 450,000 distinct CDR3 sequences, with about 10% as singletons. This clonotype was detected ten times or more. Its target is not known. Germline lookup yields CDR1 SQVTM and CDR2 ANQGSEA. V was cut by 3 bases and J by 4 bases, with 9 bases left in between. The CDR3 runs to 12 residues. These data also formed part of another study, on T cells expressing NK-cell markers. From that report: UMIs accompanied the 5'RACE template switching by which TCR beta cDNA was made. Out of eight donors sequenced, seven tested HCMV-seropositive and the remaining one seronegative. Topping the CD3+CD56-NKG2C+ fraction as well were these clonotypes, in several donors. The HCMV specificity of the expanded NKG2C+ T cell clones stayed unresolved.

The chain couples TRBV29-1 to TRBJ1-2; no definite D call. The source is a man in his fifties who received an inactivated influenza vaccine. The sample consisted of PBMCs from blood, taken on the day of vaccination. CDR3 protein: CSVDFPLYGYTF. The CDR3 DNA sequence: TGCAGCGTTGATTTCCCCCTCTATGGCTACACCTTC.